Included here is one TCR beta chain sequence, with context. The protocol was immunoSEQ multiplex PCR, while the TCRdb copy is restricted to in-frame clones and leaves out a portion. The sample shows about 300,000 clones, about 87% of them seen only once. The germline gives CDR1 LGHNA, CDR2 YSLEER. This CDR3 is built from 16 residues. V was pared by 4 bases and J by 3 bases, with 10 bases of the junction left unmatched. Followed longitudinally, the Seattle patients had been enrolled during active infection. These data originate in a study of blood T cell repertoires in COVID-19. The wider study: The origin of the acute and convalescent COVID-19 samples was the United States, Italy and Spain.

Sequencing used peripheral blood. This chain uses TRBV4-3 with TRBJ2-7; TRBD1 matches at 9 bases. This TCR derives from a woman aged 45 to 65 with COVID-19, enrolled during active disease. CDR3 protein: CASSPDSGQGVYEQYF. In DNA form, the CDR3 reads TGCGCCAGCAGCCCCGACTCGGGACAGGGTGTCTACGAGCAGTACTTC.